The subject of this entry is one T cell receptor (beta chain). The length of the CDR3 is 12 residues. Germline V gene sequence: CDR1 LNHDA, CDR2 SQIVND (reference sequence). V lost 4 bases, J lost 8 bases, and 11 bases lay in between. This sample stems from a study of long-term antiretroviral therapy in people with HIV. Sequencing used immunoSEQ v3.0 at survey level. Here immunoSEQ multiplex PCR was the method, and the copy in TCRdb shows in-frame clones only, minus some. This sample yields about 33,000 clones, of which around three quarters are seen a single time; around 7.4% belongs to the top ten. The chain has TRBV19 and TRBJ1-2; D is undetermined. The sequences come from unsorted PBMCs, collected 2 years after starting antiretroviral therapy. This clonotype was sampled from a woman between 45 and 60 years old with HIV. CDR3 coding DNA: TGTGCCAGTAGTAAAAACGGTCGCGGCTACACCTTC. It encodes CASSKNGRGYTF.